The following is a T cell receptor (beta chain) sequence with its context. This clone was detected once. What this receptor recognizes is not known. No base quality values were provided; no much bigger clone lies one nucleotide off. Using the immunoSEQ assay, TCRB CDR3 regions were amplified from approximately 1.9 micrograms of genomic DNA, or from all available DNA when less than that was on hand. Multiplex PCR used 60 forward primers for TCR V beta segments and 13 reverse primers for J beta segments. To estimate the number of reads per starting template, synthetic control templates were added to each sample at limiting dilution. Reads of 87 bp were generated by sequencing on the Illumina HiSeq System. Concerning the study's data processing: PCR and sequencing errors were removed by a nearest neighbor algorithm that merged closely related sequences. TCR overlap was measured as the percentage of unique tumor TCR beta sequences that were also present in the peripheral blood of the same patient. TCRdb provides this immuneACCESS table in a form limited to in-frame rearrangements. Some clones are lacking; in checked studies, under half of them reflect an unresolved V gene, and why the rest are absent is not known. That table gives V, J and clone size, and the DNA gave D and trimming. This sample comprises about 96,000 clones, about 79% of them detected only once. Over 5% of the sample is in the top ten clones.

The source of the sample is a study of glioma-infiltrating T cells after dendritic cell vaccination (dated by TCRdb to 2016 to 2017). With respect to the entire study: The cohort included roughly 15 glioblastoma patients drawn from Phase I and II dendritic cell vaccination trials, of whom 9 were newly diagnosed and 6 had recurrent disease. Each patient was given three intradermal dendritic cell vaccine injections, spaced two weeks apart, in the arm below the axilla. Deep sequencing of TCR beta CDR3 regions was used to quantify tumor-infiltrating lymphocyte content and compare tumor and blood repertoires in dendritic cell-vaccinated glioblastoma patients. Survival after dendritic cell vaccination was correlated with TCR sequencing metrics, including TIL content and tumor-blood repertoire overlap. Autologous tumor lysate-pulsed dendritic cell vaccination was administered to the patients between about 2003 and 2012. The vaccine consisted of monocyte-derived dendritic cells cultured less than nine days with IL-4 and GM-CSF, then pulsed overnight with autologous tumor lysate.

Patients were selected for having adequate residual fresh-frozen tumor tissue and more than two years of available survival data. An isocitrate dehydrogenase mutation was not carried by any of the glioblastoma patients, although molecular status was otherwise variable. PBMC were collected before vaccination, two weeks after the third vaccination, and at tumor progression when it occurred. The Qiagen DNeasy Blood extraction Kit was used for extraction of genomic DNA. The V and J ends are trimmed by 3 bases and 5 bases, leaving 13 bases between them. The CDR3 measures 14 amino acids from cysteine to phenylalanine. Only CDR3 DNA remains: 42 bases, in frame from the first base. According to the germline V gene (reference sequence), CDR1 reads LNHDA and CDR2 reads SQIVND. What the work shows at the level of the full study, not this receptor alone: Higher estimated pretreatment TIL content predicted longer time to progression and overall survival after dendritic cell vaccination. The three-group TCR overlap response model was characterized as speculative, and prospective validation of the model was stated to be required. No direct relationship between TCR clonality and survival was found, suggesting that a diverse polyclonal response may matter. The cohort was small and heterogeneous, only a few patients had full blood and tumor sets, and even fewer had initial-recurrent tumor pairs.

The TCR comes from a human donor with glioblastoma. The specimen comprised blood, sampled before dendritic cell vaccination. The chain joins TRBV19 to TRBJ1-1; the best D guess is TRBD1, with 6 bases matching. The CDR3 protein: CASSMSGESTEAFF. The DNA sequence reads TGTGCCAGTAGTATGTCAGGGGAGAGTACTGAAGCTTTCTTT.